These 12 T cell receptor beta chains were sequenced from one sample in a study of cytomegalovirus exposure and HLA in healthy donors. The PCR was carried out with 60 Vbeta primers and 13 Jbeta primers. Produced via immunoSEQ multiplex PCR; TCRdb's table is partial and in-frame only. In the table there are some 180,000 clones, 81% of which are singletons. The sequencing sample was made of PBMCs. Source of these receptors: a man aged 40-49 years in good health and CMV-seropositive.

This chain connects TRBV5-1 to TRBJ1-1; possibly TRBD1 for D (6 bases). Germline CDR1 and CDR2: SGHRS and YFSETQ. The CDR3 length is 17 residues. The V gene lost 0 bases and the J gene lost 1 base, with 16 bases spanning the gap. The CDR3 loop is CASSLGWAGVANTEAFF. CDR3 DNA: TGCGCCAGCAGCTTGGGATGGGCAGGGGTGGCGAACACTGAAGCTTTCTTT.

The J gene is TRBJ1-1, the V gene TRBV19, with 8 bases identical to TRBD1. This CDR3 spans 13 amino acids. V lost 4 bases and J lost 3; bases outside the gene matches: 1. Germline V gene data show CDR1 as LNHDA and CDR2 as SQIVND (reference sequence). The CDR3 reads CASSTQGDTEAFF. For the CDR3, the DNA is TGTGCCAGTAGTACACAGGGGGACACTGAAGCTTTCTTT.

In DNA form, the CDR3 reads TGTGCCAGCAGCCTAGGGGACTCCTATACGCAGTATTTT. Amino acids: CASSLGDSYTQYF. V and J are TRBV11-3 and TRBJ2-3, with D perhaps matching TRBD2 (6 bases). Germline assignment: CDR1 SGHNT and CDR2 YENEEA. Trimming cost V 5 bases and J 7 bases, with 13 bases left between them. The CDR3 is made up of 13 amino acids.

V usage is TRBV2 and J usage is TRBJ2-1; the match to TRBD1 covers 9 bases. CDR3 length: 13 residues. CDR1 is SNHLY and CDR2 is FYNNEI in the germline V gene. Trimming at V came to 7 bases and at J to 10 bases, leaving 8 bases not matched to a gene. The CDR3 DNA reads TGTGCCAGCATGGACAGGGGAGCCTGGGAGCAGTTCTTC. Its translation: CASMDRGAWEQFF.

V is TRBV5-1 and J is TRBJ2-1; D might be TRBD2 (6 bases). This CDR3 is built from 15 residues. Germline values: CDR1 SGHRS, CDR2 YFSETQ. The V end was cut by 1 base, the J end by 0 bases, with 8 bases between. CDR3 amino acids: CASSLLGGSYNEQFF. Here the CDR3 DNA reads TGCGCCAGCAGCTTGTTGGGGGGCTCCTACAATGAGCAGTTCTTC.

The genes are TRBV27 and TRBJ2-1; perhaps TRBD2 as D (6 bases). The CDR3 totals 16 residues. Per germline, CDR1 MNHEY and CDR2 SMNVEV (reference sequence). Between the trimmed V and J ends, which lost 2 bases and 0 bases, there was a span of 11 bases. The CDR3 DNA follows: TGTGCCAGCAGTTTACGGGCGGGAAGCTCCTACAATGAGCAGTTCTTC. This sequence encodes CASSLRAGSSYNEQFF.

This rearrangement joins TRBV28 to TRBJ2-5, with 10 bases lining up with TRBD1. V dropped 9 bases and J dropped 5; count of bases not matched to a gene: 3. The germline V gene encodes CDR1 MDHEN and CDR2 SYDVKM. The CDR3 extends over 12 amino acids. This CDR3 reads CASGQGGETQYF. As DNA, the CDR3 is TGTGCCAGTGGACAGGGGGGGGAGACCCAGTACTTC.

The rearrangement links TRBV7-9 to TRBJ1-1, with D possibly matching TRBD1 (5 bases). Germline CDR1 is SEHNR and CDR2 is FQNEAQ (reference sequence). The V gene lost 2 bases and the J gene lost 3 bases, with 10 bases spanning the gap. The CDR3 is 14 amino acids. DNA of the CDR3: TGTGCCAGCAGCTTAACCCTGACAGACACTGAAGCTTTCTTT. This translates into CASSLTLTDTEAFF. The variable domain in full, completed from reference TRBV7-9 and TRBJ1-1, reads DTGVSQNPRHKITKRGQNVTFRCDPISEHNRLYWYRQTLGQGPEFLTYFQNEAQLEKSRLLSDRFSAERPKGSFSTLEIQRTEQGDSAMYLCASSLTLTDTEAFFGQGTRLTVV.

The gene calls are TRBV5-4 and TRBJ2-5; TRBD1 aligns across 8 bases. V lost 4 bases, J lost 5 bases, and 7 bases stayed unmatched. The CDR3 is 14 amino acids. Germline-derived CDR1 and CDR2 are SGHNT and YYREEE (reference sequence). DNA for the CDR3: TGTGCCAGCAGCCCCCAGGGGGCCCAGGAGACCCAGTACTTC. The encoded protein is CASSPQGAQETQYF.

This rearrangement joins TRBV5-6 to TRBJ2-7; TRBD1 matches at 10 bases. Germline trimming cut 4 bases from V and 7 bases from J; bases unmatched to any gene: 8. The germline gives CDR1 SGHDT, CDR2 YYEEEE. The CDR3 loop spans 14 amino acids. The CDR3 protein is CASSRLGQGREQYF. The CDR3 region has the DNA TGTGCCAGCAGCCGCTTGGGACAGGGGCGTGAGCAGTACTTC. The full variable domain, completed using reference TRBV5-6 and TRBJ2-7, is DAGVTQSPTHLIKTRGQQVTLRCSPKSGHDTVSWYQQALGQGPQFIFQYYEEEERQRGNFPDRFSGHQFPNYSSELNVNALLLGDSALYLCASSRLGQGREQYFGPGTRLTVT.

V usage is TRBV12-5 and J usage is TRBJ1-2; maybe TRBD1 (5 bases). The CDR3 covers 13 residues. V was clipped by 7 bases and J by 2 bases, with 11 bases between them. The germline gives CDR1 LGHNT, CDR2 FRNRAP. CDR3 loop: CASARGGNYGYTF. As DNA, the CDR3 is TGTGCTAGTGCCCGGGGGGGGAACTATGGCTACACCTTC.

The chain couples TRBV15 to TRBJ2-7, with 9 positions matching TRBD2. V shed 1 base and J 5 bases; nucleotides not matched to a gene: 6. Germline V CDR1 and CDR2: LNHNV, YYDKDF (reference sequence). The CDR3 consists of 15 residues. In DNA, the CDR3 is TGTGCCACCAGCAGAGCTAGCGGGATGTTCAACGAGCAGTACTTC. Encoded protein: CATSRASGMFNEQYF.